Listed here are 15 T cell receptor beta chains from one sample, sequenced in a study of metastatic and nonmetastatic thyroid tumors. No patient had received any treatment before thyroid surgery. TCRdb re-called the PCR reads with MiXCR. The table has about 60,000 clones, about a sixth seen once. Input material: blood. Every receptor here comes from a male donor with papillary thyroid cancer or a benign thyroid nodule (not recorded which). Some clones in this sample may be carry-over from other donors' samples.

This clone was counted once. This chain links TRBV5-1 with TRBJ2-2, with a tentative D call TRBD1 (5 bases). V gave up 0 bases and J gave up 4 bases, with 13 bases separating them. CDR3 length: 16 amino acids. The germline V gene has CDR1 SGHRS and CDR2 YFSETQ. CDR3 DNA sequence: TGCGCCAGCAGCTTGGCTACGTGGGGCTTCACCGGGGAGCTGTTTTTT. This sequence encodes CASSLATWGFTGELFF.

The sample holds a few counts of this clone. V usage is TRBV6-1 and J usage is TRBJ1-2; TRBD1 matches at 7 bases. Germline assignment: CDR1 MNHNS and CDR2 SASEGT. The CDR3 runs to 15 residues. J gave up 3 bases and V 7 bases, and 11 bases lay outside the gene matches. The CDR3 DNA is TGTGCCAGCAAGGCCAGGGGGGTGAATGACTATGGCTACACCTTC. Its protein is CASKARGVNDYGYTF.

The table lists this clone with a few counts. V usage is TRBV10-3 and J usage is TRBJ2-7, with a weak D call TRBD2 (6 bases). V dropped 5 bases and J dropped 0 bases, with 17 bases sitting between them. The CDR3 extends over 16 amino acids. In germline, CDR1 is ENHRY, CDR2 SYGVKD. CDR3 nucleotide sequence: TGTGCCATCAGTCGTCTAGCGTGGGAGCGCTCCTACGAGCAGTACTTC. It translates to CAISRLAWERSYEQYF.

This clone occurred many times. V gene TRBV9 combines with J gene TRBJ2-1, with 7 bases that match TRBD2. The CDR3 length is 17 residues. Looked up from germline, CDR1 is SGDLS and CDR2 is YYNGEE. The J segment lost 2 bases and the V segment lost 8 bases, leaving 16 bases of the junction unmatched. The CDR3 sequence is CASSGGASGNPYNEQFF. CDR3 in DNA: TGTGCCAGTTCCGGCGGGGCCAGCGGGAACCCCTACAATGAGCAGTTCTTC.

This clone was recorded many times. The CDR3 spells CASTRWTNVGQGGTEAFF. CDR3 sequence (DNA): TGTGCCAGCACCCGTTGGACAAATGTCGGACAGGGGGGTACTGAAGCTTTCTTT. The chain is built from TRBV6-2 or TRBV6-3 and TRBJ1-1; 10 positions match TRBD1. The V segment lost 7 bases and the J segment 5 bases; nucleotides outside the gene matches: 19. This CDR3 has 18 amino acids. From germline, CDR1 is MNHEY and CDR2 SVGEGT.

The chain combines TRBV11-3 with TRBJ2-2; TRBD1 might be the D (6 bases). This CDR3 comprises 14 residues. V was pared by 0 bases and J by 7 bases, with 9 bases between. CDR1 and CDR2 from the germline V gene are SGHNT and YENEEA. The CDR3 region is CASSLDQGNGELFF. Written as DNA, the CDR3 is TGTGCCAGCAGCTTAGATCAGGGGAACGGGGAGCTGTTTTTT. Full variable domain (rest looked up from reference TRBV11-3 and TRBJ2-2): EAGVVQSPRYKIIEKKQPVAFWCNPISGHNTLYWYLQNLGQGPELLIRYENEEAVDDSQLPKDRFSAERLKGVDSTLKIQPAELGDSAVYLCASSLDQGNGELFFGEGSRLTVL.

CDR3 in amino acids: CASSERPGEREYTQYF. DNA of the CDR3: TGTGCCAGCAGTGAAAGGCCGGGAGAGAGGGAATATACCCAGTACTTC. This rearrangement joins TRBV6-1 to TRBJ2-5; D may be TRBD2 (6 bases). The CDR3 covers 16 residues. Germline CDR1 MNHNS, CDR2 SASEGT. V was cut by 2 bases and J by 8 bases, with 21 bases left in between.

This clone was counted ten times or more. The V gene is TRBV5-1, the J gene TRBJ1-3, with D tentatively TRBD1 (5 bases). Per the germline V gene, CDR1 is SGHRS and CDR2 is YFSETQ. The CDR3 runs to 15 residues. V gave up 4 bases and J gave up 0 bases, with 11 bases separating them. CDR3 nucleotide sequence: TGCGCCAGCAGCGGTGGGGGACTCTCTGGAAACACCATATATTTT. Encoded protein: CASSGGGLSGNTIYF.

This clone was seen ten or more times. The identical CDR3 is also encoded by other nucleotide sequences in the sample. This rearrangement joins TRBV30 to TRBJ2-5; D is undetermined. V dropped 1 base and J dropped 4 bases, with 4 bases sitting between them. This CDR3 region has 11 residues. Germline assignment: CDR1 GTSNPN and CDR2 SVGIG (reference sequence). CDR3 in DNA: TGTGCCTGGAGTGATGGAGAGACCCAGTACTTC. Protein sequence: CAWSDGETQYF.

This clone showed up many times. The rearrangement joins TRBV7-3 to TRBJ2-6; D remains ambiguous. V lost 1 base and J 1 base, leaving 8 bases between the germline ends. The CDR3 consists of 16 residues. From germline, CDR1 is SGHTA and CDR2 FQGTGA. CDR3 coding DNA: TGTGCCAGCAGCTTAAGTATCGGTTCTGGGGCCAACGTCCTGACTTTC. It codes for CASSLSIGSGANVLTF.

This clone was recorded many times. The V gene is TRBV29-1, the J gene TRBJ1-1; TRBD1 is a possible D gene (6 bases). The germline V and J ends were trimmed by 7 bases and 5 bases, with 20 bases remaining between them. The CDR3 runs 14 residues. Germline V gene lookup returns CDR1 SQVTM and CDR2 ANQGSEA. The chain's CDR3 is CSARSMGARTEAFF. Here the CDR3 DNA reads TGCAGCGCTCGTTCTATGGGGGCGCGGACTGAAGCTTTCTTT.

This clone appeared many times. The CDR3 here is CASRSEGLRNTGELFF. The CDR3 coding sequence is TGCGCCAGCAGATCCGAGGGGCTACGGAACACCGGGGAGCTGTTTTTT. The V and J genes are TRBV4-1 and TRBJ2-2; perhaps D is TRBD1 or TRBD2 (5 bases each). CDR1 is MGHRA, CDR2 YSYEKL, per germline. The CDR3 length is 16 residues. The V end lost 6 bases, the J end lost 1 base, and 15 bases lay between the germline ends.

J is TRBJ2-5 and V is TRBV9; D is possibly TRBD2 (6 bases). Germline CDR1 is SGDLS and CDR2 is YYNGEE. Trimming shortened V by 3 bases and J by 6 bases, and 21 bases separated the two germline ends. The CDR3 consists of 16 residues. The CDR3 region has the DNA TGTGCCAGCAGCGGGGGCGGCGGGGTTACTTTGCAGACCCAGTACTTC. Translating gives CASSGGGGVTLQTQYF.

V usage is TRBV9 and J usage is TRBJ1-5; TRBD1 matches 10 bases. This CDR3 spans 15 amino acids. Unmatched junction bases numbered 2, after V lost 4 bases and J lost 1 base. CDR1 is SGDLS and CDR2 is YYNGEE in the germline V gene. CDR3 in DNA: TGTGCCAGCAGCTTGACAGGGGGCAGCAATCAGCCCCAGCATTTT. It is translated as CASSLTGGSNQPQHF.

This clone was counted ten times or more. The chain links TRBV5-1 to TRBJ2-1; tentatively, D is TRBD1 (6 bases). Between the trimmed V and J ends, which lost 0 bases and 3 bases, there was a span of 13 bases. The CDR3 extends over 16 amino acids. Germline V CDR1 and CDR2: SGHRS, YFSETQ. CDR3 coding DNA: TGCGCCAGCAGCTTGGAACCAGGGGCTTACTACAATGAGCAGTTCTTC. Encoded protein: CASSLEPGAYYNEQFF.